This TCR beta chain was sequenced for a study of T cell changes during pregnancy in multiple sclerosis (dated 2019 in TCRdb). Looking at the study overall: The study looked at changes in the T cell repertoire across pregnancy in women with multiple sclerosis.

This clone was counted a few times. The clone's antigen remains unknown. It has no much larger one-base neighbor in the sample; base qualities were not kept. The receptor library was made with the immunoSEQ multiplex PCR assay. Held by TCRdb, this immuneACCESS table contains in-frame sequences only and omits some clones. Under half of the omission traces to an unresolved V gene where checked; the cause of the rest is unknown. Present in this sample are tens of thousands of clones, 92% of which were seen just once. The ten largest clones capture 0.64% of the sample. The CDR3 has 13 amino acids, counting the end cysteine and phenylalanine. Only the CDR3 portion is preserved as DNA: 39 bases, with reading frame beginning at the first base. Reading the germline V gene gives CDR1 MNHNS and CDR2 SASEGT. Trimming leaves V shorter by 5 bases and J shorter by 3 bases, with the junction holding 1 base beyond the gene matches.

The source material was CD4+ T cells from peripheral blood mononuclear cells, sampled after pregnancy. This TCR derives from a female donor with multiple sclerosis, enrolled in a pregnancy study. The receptor chain draws on TRBV6-1 and TRBJ1-2, and TRBD1 matches 9 of the central bases. The DNA sequence follows: TGTGCCAGCAGTTGGACAGGGGACTATGGCTACACCTTC. Its protein reads: CASSWTGDYGYTF.